The following is a T cell receptor beta chain sequence with its context. The CDR3 has 16 residues. V was clipped by 4 bases and J by 5 bases; unmatched bases: 6. Germline V lookup: CDR1 SEHNR, CDR2 FQNEAQ (reference sequence). This entry belongs to a study of T cells in Graves' hyperthyroidism and ophthalmopathy. Amplification yielded TCR beta CDR3 regions, with RNA transcripts as the source. Initially, a first-round RT-PCR of the TCR CDR3 employed the HTBI primer set. TCRdb re-derived calls from the multiplex PCR reads in MiXCR, one entry per CDR3 protein. The sample shows some 420,000 distinct CDR3 sequences, roughly 15% of them seen only once.

This rearrangement joins TRBV7-9 to TRBJ2-5, with 14 bases matching TRBD2. Sample: blood. The receptor was isolated from a woman between 18 and 29 years old with Graves' hyperthyroidism. The CDR3 loop reads CASSYGTSGSWETQYF. CDR3 DNA: TGTGCCAGCAGCTACGGGACTAGCGGGAGTTGGGAGACCCAGTACTTC.